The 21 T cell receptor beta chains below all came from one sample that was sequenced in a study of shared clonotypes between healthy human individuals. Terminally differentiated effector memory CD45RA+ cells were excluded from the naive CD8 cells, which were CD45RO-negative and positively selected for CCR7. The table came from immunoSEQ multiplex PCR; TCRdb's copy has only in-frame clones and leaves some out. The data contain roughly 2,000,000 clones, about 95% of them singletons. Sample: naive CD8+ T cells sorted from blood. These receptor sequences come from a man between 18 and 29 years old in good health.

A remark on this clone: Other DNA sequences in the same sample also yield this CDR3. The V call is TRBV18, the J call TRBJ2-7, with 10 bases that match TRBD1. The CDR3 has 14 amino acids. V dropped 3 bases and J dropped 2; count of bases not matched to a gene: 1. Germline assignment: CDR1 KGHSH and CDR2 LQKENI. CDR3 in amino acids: CASSPGTGAYEQYF. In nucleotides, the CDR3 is TGTGCCAGCTCACCCGGGACAGGGGCCTACGAGCAGTACTTC.

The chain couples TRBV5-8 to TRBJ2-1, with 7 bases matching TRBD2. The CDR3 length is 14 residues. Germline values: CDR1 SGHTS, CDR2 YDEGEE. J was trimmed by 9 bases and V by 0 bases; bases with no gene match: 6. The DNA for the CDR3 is TGTGCCAGCAGCTTGGTTCGGGAGGAAGGTGAGCAGTTCTTC. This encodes CASSLVREEGEQFF.

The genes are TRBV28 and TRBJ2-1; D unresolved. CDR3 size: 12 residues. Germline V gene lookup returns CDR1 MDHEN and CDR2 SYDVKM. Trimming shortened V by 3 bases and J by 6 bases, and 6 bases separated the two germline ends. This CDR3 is CASSFISNEQFF. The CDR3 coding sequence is TGTGCCAGCAGTTTTATTTCCAATGAGCAGTTCTTC.

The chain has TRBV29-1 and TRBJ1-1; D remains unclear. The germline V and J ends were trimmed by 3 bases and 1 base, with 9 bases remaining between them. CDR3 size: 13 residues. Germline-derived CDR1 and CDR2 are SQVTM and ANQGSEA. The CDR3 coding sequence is TGCAGCGTTGAGTTGGACCCGAACACTGAAGCTTTCTTT. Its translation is CSVELDPNTEAFF. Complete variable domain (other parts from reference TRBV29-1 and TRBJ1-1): SAVISQKPSRDICQRGTSLTIQCQVDSQVTMMFWYRQQPGQSLTLIATANQGSEATYESGFVIDKFPISRPNLTFSTLTVSNMSPEDSSIYLCSVELDPNTEAFFGQGTRLTVV.

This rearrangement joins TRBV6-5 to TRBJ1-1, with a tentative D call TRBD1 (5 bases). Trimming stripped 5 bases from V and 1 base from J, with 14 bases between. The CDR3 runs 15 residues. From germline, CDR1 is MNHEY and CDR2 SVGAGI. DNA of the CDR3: TGTGCCAGCAGTATAGATGGGGCCTGGAACACTGAAGCTTTCTTT. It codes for CASSIDGAWNTEAFF.

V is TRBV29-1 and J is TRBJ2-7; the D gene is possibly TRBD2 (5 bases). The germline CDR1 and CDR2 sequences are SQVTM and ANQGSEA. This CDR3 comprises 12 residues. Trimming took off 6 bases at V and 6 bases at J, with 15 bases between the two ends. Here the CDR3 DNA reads TGCAGCGTCGGGGAATCCTTTATCGAGCAGTACTTC. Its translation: CSVGESFIEQYF.

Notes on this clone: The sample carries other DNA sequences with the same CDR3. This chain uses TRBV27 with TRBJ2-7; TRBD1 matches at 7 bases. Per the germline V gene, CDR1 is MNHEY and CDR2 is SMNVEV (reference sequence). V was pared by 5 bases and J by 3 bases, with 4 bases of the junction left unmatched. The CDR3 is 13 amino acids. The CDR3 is CASSSTGDYEQYF. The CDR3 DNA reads TGTGCCAGCAGTAGTACAGGGGACTACGAGCAGTACTTC.

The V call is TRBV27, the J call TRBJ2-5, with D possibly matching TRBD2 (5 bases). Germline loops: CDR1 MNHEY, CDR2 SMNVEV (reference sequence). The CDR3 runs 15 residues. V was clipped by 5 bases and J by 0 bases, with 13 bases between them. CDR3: CASSLSDGNQETQYF. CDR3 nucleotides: TGTGCCAGCAGTCTGTCGGACGGGAACCAAGAGACCCAGTACTTC.

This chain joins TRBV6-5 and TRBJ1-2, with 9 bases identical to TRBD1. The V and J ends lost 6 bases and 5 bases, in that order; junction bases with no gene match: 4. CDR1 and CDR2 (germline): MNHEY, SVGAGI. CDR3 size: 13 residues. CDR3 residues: CASRETGGYGYTF. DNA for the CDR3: TGTGCCAGCAGGGAGACAGGGGGGTATGGCTACACCTTC.

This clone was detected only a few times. The CDR3 spells CASSFRGGLGNTIYF. The CDR3 nucleotides are TGTGCCAGCAGTTTCCGAGGGGGCTTGGGAAACACCATATATTTT. The rearrangement joins TRBV28 to TRBJ1-3; 7 positions agree with TRBD1. The CDR3 sequence is 15 residues long. CDR1 is MDHEN and CDR2 is SYDVKM in the germline V gene. V was clipped by 3 bases and J by 4 bases; unmatched bases: 6.

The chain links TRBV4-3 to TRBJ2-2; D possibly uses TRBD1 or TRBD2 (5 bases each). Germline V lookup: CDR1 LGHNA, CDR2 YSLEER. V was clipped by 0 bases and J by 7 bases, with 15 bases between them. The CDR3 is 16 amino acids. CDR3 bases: TGCGCCAGCAGCCAAGAAAGGGCTGGGGACGGCGGGGAGCTGTTTTTT. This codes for CASSQERAGDGGELFF.

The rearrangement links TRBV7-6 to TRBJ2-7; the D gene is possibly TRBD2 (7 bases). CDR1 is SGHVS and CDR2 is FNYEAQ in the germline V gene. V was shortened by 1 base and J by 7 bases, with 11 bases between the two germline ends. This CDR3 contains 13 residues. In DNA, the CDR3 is TGTGCCAGCAGCTTAGAAAAGGGGGGGGAGCAGTACTTC. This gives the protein CASSLEKGGEQYF.

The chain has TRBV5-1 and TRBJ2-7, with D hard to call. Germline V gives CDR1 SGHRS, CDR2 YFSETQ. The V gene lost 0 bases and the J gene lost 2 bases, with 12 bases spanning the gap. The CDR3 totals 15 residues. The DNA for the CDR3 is TGCGCCAGCAGCTTGGCGCCAGGACCTACCTACGAGCAGTACTTC. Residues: CASSLAPGPTYEQYF.

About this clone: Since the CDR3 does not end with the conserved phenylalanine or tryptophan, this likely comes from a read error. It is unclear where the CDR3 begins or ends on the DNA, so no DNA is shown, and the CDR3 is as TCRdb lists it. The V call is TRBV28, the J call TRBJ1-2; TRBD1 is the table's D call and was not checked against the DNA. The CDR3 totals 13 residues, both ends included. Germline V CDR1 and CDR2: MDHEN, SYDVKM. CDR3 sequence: CASTQGPRQDPTM.

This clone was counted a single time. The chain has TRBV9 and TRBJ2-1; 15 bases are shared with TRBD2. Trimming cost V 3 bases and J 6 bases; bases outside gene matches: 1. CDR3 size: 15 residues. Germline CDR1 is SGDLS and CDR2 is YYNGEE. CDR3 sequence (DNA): TGTGCCAGCAGCGAGGGACTAGCGGGAGGCAATGAGCAGTTCTTC. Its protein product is CASSEGLAGGNEQFF.

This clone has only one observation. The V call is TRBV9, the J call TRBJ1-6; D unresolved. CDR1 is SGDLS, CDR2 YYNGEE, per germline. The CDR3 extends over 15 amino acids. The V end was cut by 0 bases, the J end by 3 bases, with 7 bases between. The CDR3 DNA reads TGTGCCAGCAGCGTAGGCTGGGACTATAATTCACCCCTCCACTTT. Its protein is CASSVGWDYNSPLHF.

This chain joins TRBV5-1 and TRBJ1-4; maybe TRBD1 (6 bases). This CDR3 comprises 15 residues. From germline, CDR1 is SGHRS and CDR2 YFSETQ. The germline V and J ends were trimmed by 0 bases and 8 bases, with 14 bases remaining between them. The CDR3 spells CASSLEGGVLEKLFF. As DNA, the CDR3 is TGCGCCAGCAGCTTGGAGGGGGGAGTTTTGGAAAAACTGTTTTTT.

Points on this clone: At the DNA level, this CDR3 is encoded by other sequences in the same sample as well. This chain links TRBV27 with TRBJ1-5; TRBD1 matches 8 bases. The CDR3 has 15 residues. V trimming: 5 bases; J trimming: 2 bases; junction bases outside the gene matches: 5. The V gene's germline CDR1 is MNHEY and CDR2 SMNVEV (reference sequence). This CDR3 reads CASSLLQGGNQPQHF. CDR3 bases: TGTGCCAGCAGTCTGTTACAGGGGGGCAATCAGCCCCAGCATTTT.

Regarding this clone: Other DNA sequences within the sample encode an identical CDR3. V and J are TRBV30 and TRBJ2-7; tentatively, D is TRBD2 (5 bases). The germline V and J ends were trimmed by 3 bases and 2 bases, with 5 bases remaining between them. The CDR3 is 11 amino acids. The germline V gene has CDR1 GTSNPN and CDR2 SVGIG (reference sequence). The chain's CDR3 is CAWSGTYEQYF. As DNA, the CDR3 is TGTGCCTGGAGCGGGACCTACGAGCAGTACTTC.

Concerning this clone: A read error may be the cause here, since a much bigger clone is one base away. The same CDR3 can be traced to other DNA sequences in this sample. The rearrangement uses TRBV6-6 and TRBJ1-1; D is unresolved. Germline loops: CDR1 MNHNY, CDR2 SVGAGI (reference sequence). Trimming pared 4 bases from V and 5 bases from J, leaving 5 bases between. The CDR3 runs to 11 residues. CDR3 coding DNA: TGTGCCAGCAGTTTAGGAACTGAAGCTTTCTTT. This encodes CASSLGTEAFF.

CDR3 DNA sequence: TGTGCCAGCAGCCCTCTGAACACGGTTAGCGTCGCCGGGGAGCTGTTTTTT. Its translation: CASSPLNTVSVAGELFF. The chain couples TRBV2 to TRBJ2-2, with D possibly TRBD2 on 5 matching bases. Trimming pared 6 bases from V and 6 bases from J, leaving 23 bases between. Per germline, CDR1 SNHLY and CDR2 FYNNEI. The CDR3 sequence is 17 residues long. The variable domain in full, with the rest retrieved from reference TRBV2 and TRBJ2-2, is EPEVTQTPSHQVTQMGQEVILRCVPISNHLYFYWYRQILGQKVEFLVSFYNNEISEKSEIFDDQFSVERPDGSNFTLKIRSTKLEDSAMYFCASSPLNTVSVAGELFFGEGSRLTVL.